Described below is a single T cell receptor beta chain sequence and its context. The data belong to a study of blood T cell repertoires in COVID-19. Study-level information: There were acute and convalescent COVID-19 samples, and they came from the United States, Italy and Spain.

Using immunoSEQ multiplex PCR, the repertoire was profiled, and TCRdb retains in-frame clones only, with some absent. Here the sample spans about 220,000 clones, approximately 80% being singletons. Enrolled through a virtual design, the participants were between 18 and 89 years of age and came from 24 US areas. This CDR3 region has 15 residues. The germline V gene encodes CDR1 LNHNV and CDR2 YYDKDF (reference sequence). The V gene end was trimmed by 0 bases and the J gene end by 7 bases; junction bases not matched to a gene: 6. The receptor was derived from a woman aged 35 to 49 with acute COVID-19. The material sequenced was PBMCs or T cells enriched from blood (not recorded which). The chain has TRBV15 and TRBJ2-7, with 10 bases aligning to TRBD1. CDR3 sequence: CATSRDRGQGHEQYF. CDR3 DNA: TGTGCCACCAGCAGAGATCGGGGACAGGGGCATGAGCAGTACTTC.